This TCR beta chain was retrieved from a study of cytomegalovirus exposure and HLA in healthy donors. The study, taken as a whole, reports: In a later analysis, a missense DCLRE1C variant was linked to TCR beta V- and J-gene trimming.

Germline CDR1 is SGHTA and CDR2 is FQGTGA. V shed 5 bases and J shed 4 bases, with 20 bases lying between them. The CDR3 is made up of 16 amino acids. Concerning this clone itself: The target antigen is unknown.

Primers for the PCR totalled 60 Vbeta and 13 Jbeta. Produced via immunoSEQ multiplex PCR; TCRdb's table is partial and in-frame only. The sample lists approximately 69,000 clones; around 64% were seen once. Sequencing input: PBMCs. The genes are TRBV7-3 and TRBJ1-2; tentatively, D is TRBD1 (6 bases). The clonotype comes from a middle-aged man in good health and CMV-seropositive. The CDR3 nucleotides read TGTGCCAGCAGCCACGGTAGGGGGTTCTATACCTATGGCTACACCTTC. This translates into CASSHGRGFYTYGYTF. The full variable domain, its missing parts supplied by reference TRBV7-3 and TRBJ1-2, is GAGVSQTPSNKVTEKGKYVELRCDPISGHTALYWYRQSLGQGPEFLIYFQGTGAADDSGLPNDRFFAVRPEGSVSTLKIQRTERGDSAVYLCASSHGRGFYTYGYTFGSGTRLTVV.